These 19 T cell receptor beta chains were sequenced from one sample in a study of T cell repertoires in cytomegalovirus infection. Via MiXCR, TCRdb re-called the reads, giving one row per CDR3 protein. The table includes fewer than 350,000 distinct CDR3 sequences, roughly 9.5% detected once. The specimen was PBMCs. Source of these receptors: a human donor in good health (CMV status not recorded). Some clones in this sample may be carry-over from other donors' samples.

The sample holds a few counts of this clonotype. V usage is TRBV18 and J usage is TRBJ2-1; 15 bases are shared with TRBD2. The germline gives CDR1 KGHSH, CDR2 LQKENI. This CDR3 comprises 18 residues. Trimming at V came to 0 bases and at J to 7 bases, leaving 7 bases not matched to a gene. The CDR3 region is CASSPPEGLAGGINEQFF. CDR3 coding DNA: TGTGCCAGCTCACCACCGGAAGGACTAGCGGGGGGGATAAATGAGCAGTTCTTC.

This clonotype turned up a few times. This chain uses TRBV12-3 or TRBV12-4 with TRBJ1-6; 12 bases line up with TRBD1. The V and J ends lost 6 bases and 9 bases, in that order; junction bases with no gene match: 6. The CDR3 extends over 15 amino acids. The CDR3 sequence is CASRTGQGASSPLHF. The DNA for the CDR3 is TGTGCCAGCAGGACGGGACAGGGGGCGTCTTCACCCCTCCACTTT.

The chain carries TRBV10-3 and TRBJ1-3; unclear D gene. Trimming shortened V by 5 bases and J by 3 bases, and 5 bases separated the two germline ends. The germline gives CDR1 ENHRY, CDR2 SYGVKD. The CDR3 has 12 residues. CDR3 in amino acids: CAISLIGNTIYF. CDR3 bases: TGTGCCATCAGTCTAATTGGAAACACCATATATTTT.

V and J are TRBV28 and TRBJ1-2; the D is unclear. The germline gives CDR1 MDHEN, CDR2 SYDVKM. Deletions cut 3 bases from V and 8 bases from J, with 16 bases between. The CDR3 totals 14 residues. The CDR3 nucleotides are TGTGCCAGCAGTTTTAAGGGTGTAGTTAGGGGCTACACCTTC. Protein product: CASSFKGVVRGYTF.

This clonotype was observed many times. The rearrangement uses TRBV7-6 and TRBJ2-7; a possible D gene is TRBD2 (5 bases). Trimming left V 0 bases short and J 0 bases short, with 9 bases between. Per germline, CDR1 SGHVS and CDR2 FNYEAQ. The CDR3 spans 15 residues. Here the CDR3 reads CASSLASGSSYEQYF. The CDR3 DNA sequence: TGTGCCAGCAGCTTAGCGAGCGGATCCTCCTACGAGCAGTACTTC.

This chain links TRBV19 with TRBJ2-5, with 10 bases identical to TRBD1. This CDR3 contains 14 residues. Germline CDR1 reads LNHDA; CDR2 reads SQIVND (reference sequence). V lost 9 bases, J lost 2 bases, and 6 bases stayed unmatched. The CDR3 sequence: CASRDRGGQETQYF. The CDR3 coding sequence is TGTGCCAGCCGGGACAGGGGTGGGCAAGAGACCCAGTACTTC.

This clonotype was seen only a few times. The CDR3 sequence is CATLRQGQETQYF. CDR3 sequence (DNA): TGTGCCACCCTACGACAGGGCCAAGAGACCCAGTACTTC. The chain joins TRBV28 to TRBJ2-5; 7 bases line up with TRBD1. Trimming at V came to 10 bases and at J to 1 base, leaving 6 bases not matched to a gene. Germline CDR1 is MDHEN and CDR2 is SYDVKM. The CDR3 covers 13 residues.

In regard to this clonotype: The junction departs from germline at one end; a sequencing error may be responsible. This sequence joins TRBV11-3 and TRBJ2-2, with 8 bases aligning to TRBD1. The CDR3 length is 15 residues. Germline V gene data show CDR1 as SGHNT and CDR2 as YENEEA. The CDR3 loop is CASSLGQGNNGELFF. DNA of the CDR3: TGTGCCAGCAGCCTAGGACAGGGCAACAACGGGGAGCTGTTTTTT. The variable domain in full, with the rest retrieved from reference TRBV11-3 and TRBJ2-2, is EAGVVQSPRYKIIEKKQPVAFWCNPISGHNTLYWYLQNLGQGPELLIRYENEEAVDDSQLPKDRFSAERLKGVDSTLKIQPAELGDSAVYLCASSLGQGNNGELFFGEGSRLTVL.

This clonotype occurred many times. The chain recombines TRBV11-2 with TRBJ2-1; 12 nucleotides line up with TRBD2. Losses at the gene ends were 5 bases for V and 9 bases for J; bases not matched to a gene: 8. This CDR3 region has 15 residues. Germline CDR1 is SGHAT and CDR2 is FQNNGV. CDR3 coding DNA: TGTGCCAGCAGCGAGACTAGCGGGAGAGGCGGTGAGCAGTTCTTC. Residues: CASSETSGRGGEQFF.

This clonotype was observed a handful of times. This chain joins TRBV4-2 and TRBJ2-5; no clear D gene. Germline V CDR1 and CDR2: LGHNA, YNFKEQ. The CDR3 is 12 amino acids. Trimming cost V 0 bases and J 7 bases, with 6 bases left between them. CDR3 nucleotide sequence: TGTGCCAGCAGCCAAGATCGCCGGACCCAGTACTTC. This codes for CASSQDRRTQYF.

This chain links TRBV20-1 with TRBJ2-4, with no clear D. Germline V CDR1 and CDR2: DFQATT, SNEGSKA (reference sequence). This CDR3 region has 12 residues. The V end was cut by 5 bases, the J end by 5 bases, with 10 bases between. The CDR3 protein is CSASHQENIQYF. The CDR3 DNA reads TGCAGTGCTTCCCACCAGGAAAACATTCAGTACTTC.

This clonotype has ten or more counts. V and J are TRBV29-1 and TRBJ1-2; D not resolved. CDR1 and CDR2 (germline): SQVTM, ANQGSEA. The CDR3 length is 11 residues. Trimming left V 3 bases short and J 0 bases short, with 2 bases between. The CDR3 protein is CSVEANYGYTF. DNA of the CDR3: TGCAGCGTTGAGGCTAACTATGGCTACACCTTC.

Remarks on this clonotype: This may stem from a read error, because a much larger clone lies one nucleotide away. V gene TRBV15 combines with J gene TRBJ2-5; no reliable D call. The CDR3 contains 16 residues. Germline loops: CDR1 LNHNV, CDR2 YYDKDF (reference sequence). CDR3 region: CATSRDLSSVAEAQYF. Here the CDR3 DNA reads TGTGCCACCAGCAGAGATTTAAGTTCGGTAGCAGAGGCCCAGTACTTC.

This clonotype has ten or more counts. The V call is TRBV2, the J call TRBJ2-1; a weak D match, TRBD2 (5 bases). The CDR3 contains 14 residues. Germline CDR1 SNHLY, CDR2 FYNNEI. V lost 2 bases, J lost 6 bases, and 11 bases lay in between. The CDR3 reads CASSETSLINEQFF. Here the CDR3 DNA reads TGTGCCAGCAGTGAAACTAGTTTGATCAATGAGCAGTTCTTC.

This chain connects TRBV28 to TRBJ2-2; maybe TRBD2 (6 bases). Germline CDR1 reads MDHEN; CDR2 reads SYDVKM. This CDR3 has 16 residues. V shed 5 bases and J shed 1 base, with 14 bases lying between them. As DNA, the CDR3 is TGTGCCAGCAGTCCCCGACTAGGCCTGAACACCGGGGAGCTGTTTTTT. It encodes CASSPRLGLNTGELFF. Variable domain in full (rest from reference TRBV28 and TRBJ2-2): DVKVTQSSRYLVKRTGEKVFLECVQDMDHENMFWYRQDPGLGLRLIYFSYDVKMKEKGDIPEGYSVSREKKERFSLILESASTNQTSMYLCASSPRLGLNTGELFFGEGSRLTVL.

This clonotype showed up just a few times. The chain couples TRBV28 to TRBJ2-1; 9 bases are a match to TRBD2. The junction had 15 bases not matched to a gene; V was cut back by 6 bases and J by 12 bases. CDR1 and CDR2 (germline): MDHEN, SYDVKM. The CDR3 has 15 amino acids. The CDR3 DNA follows: TGTGCCAGCAGGGCGGGGACTAGCAGACCGGGAAGGCAGTTCTTC. It is translated as CASRAGTSRPGRQFF.

At least ten counts were recorded for this clonotype. This chain links TRBV19 with TRBJ2-1; the D gene is possibly TRBD2 (5 bases). Germline V lookup: CDR1 LNHDA, CDR2 SQIVND (reference sequence). The length of the CDR3 is 13 residues. V lost 6 bases and J lost 4, with 10 bases in between. CDR3 in DNA: TGTGCCAGTAGGACTAACTTATACAATGAGCAGTTCTTC. Amino acids: CASRTNLYNEQFF.

This clonotype was detected many times. The DNA for the CDR3 is TGTGCCAGCTCACCACGGCAGGATCCGAACACTGAAGCTTTCTTT. It codes for CASSPRQDPNTEAFF. This sequence joins TRBV18 and TRBJ1-1; D unresolved. From germline, CDR1 is KGHSH and CDR2 LQKENI. Trimming took off 1 base at V and 1 base at J, with 10 bases between the two ends. The CDR3 spans 15 residues.

There are many counts of this clonotype. V usage is TRBV7-2 and J usage is TRBJ2-5; D call uncertain. V lost 1 base and J 9 bases, leaving 9 bases between the germline ends. CDR3 length: 12 residues. CDR1 and CDR2 from the germline V gene are SGHTA and FQGNSA. CDR3 sequence reads: CASSLVIQAQYF. The CDR3 bases are TGTGCCAGCAGCTTAGTTATCCAGGCCCAGTACTTC.